The 23 T cell receptor beta chains below all came from one sample that was sequenced in a study of blood T cell repertoires in COVID-19. Method: immunoSEQ multiplex PCR; TCRdb's copy keeps in-frame clones and lacks some. The table shows some 260,000 clones, with around nine tenths occurring only once. Sample: peripheral blood. The receptors were sampled from a woman in her thirties or forties who had recovered from COVID-19.

The DNA of the CDR3 is TGTGCCAGCAGCTTGGGGGGCCGCAGCTCTGGGGCCAACGTCCTGACTTTC. Protein: CASSLGGRSSGANVLTF. The J gene is TRBJ2-6, the V gene TRBV5-6; maybe TRBD1 (5 bases). This CDR3 has 17 amino acids. Germline V gene data show CDR1 as SGHDT and CDR2 as YYEEEE. V was pared by 0 bases and J by 0 bases, with 10 bases between.

The V gene is TRBV14, the J gene TRBJ2-5; 11 bases align to TRBD1. Trimming took 1 base from V and 5 from J; bases not matched to a gene: 6. In germline, CDR1 is SGHDN, CDR2 FVKESK. The length of the CDR3 is 16 residues. CDR3: CASSQGTGGAWETQYF. The CDR3 DNA reads as TGTGCCAGCAGCCAAGGGACAGGGGGCGCCTGGGAGACCCAGTACTTC.

V and J are TRBV7-2 and TRBJ2-1; tentatively, D is TRBD2 (5 bases). The CDR3 consists of 15 residues. Looked up from germline, CDR1 is SGHTA and CDR2 is FQGNSA. Trimming left V 3 bases short and J 8 bases short, with 17 bases between. This CDR3 reads CASSFVPHSVYEQFF. The CDR3 bases are TGTGCCAGCAGCTTTGTGCCCCATAGCGTCTATGAGCAGTTCTTC. Drawing the rest from reference TRBV7-2 and TRBJ2-1, the complete variable domain is GAGVSQSPSNKVTEKGKDVELRCDPISGHTALYWYRQSLGQGLEFLIYFQGNSAPDKSGLPSDRFSAERTGGSVSTLTIQRTQQEDSAVYLCASSFVPHSVYEQFFGPGTRLTVL.

This chain links TRBV9 with TRBJ2-1, with 9 nucleotides matching TRBD2. The length of the CDR3 is 13 residues. CDR1 SGDLS and CDR2 YYNGEE come from the germline V gene. The J segment lost 10 bases and the V segment lost 2 bases, leaving 4 bases of the junction unmatched. CDR3: CASSVGGRGEQFF. CDR3 bases: TGTGCCAGCAGCGTGGGCGGGAGGGGGGAGCAGTTCTTC.

The CDR3 DNA follows: TGTGCCAGCAGCTTAGGGGCGGGACCGGGTGGCTACACCTTC. It encodes CASSLGAGPGGYTF. The chain couples TRBV11-2 to TRBJ1-2, with D possibly matching TRBD1 (5 bases). V was cut by 1 base and J by 7 bases, with 13 bases left in between. There are 14 residues in the CDR3. Germline-derived CDR1 and CDR2 are SGHAT and FQNNGV. Full variable domain (rest looked up from reference TRBV11-2 and TRBJ1-2): EAGVAQSPRYKIIEKRQSVAFWCNPISGHATLYWYQQILGQGPKLLIQFQNNGVVDDSQLPKDRFSAERLKGVDSTLKIQPAKLEDSAVYLCASSLGAGPGGYTFGSGTRLTVV.

The count of this clone is one. This sequence joins TRBV6-5 and TRBJ1-1, with D maybe TRBD1 (6 bases). Trimming shortened V by 6 bases and J by 4 bases, and 12 bases separated the two germline ends. The CDR3 loop spans 13 amino acids. Germline loops: CDR1 MNHEY, CDR2 SVGAGI. The CDR3, as DNA: TGTGCCAGCAGGGACAGAATGGGCACTGAAGCTTTCTTT. This codes for CASRDRMGTEAFF.

The gene calls are TRBV19 and TRBJ1-2, with no clear D. V lost 4 bases and J 6 bases, leaving 18 bases between the germline ends. Germline loops: CDR1 LNHDA, CDR2 SQIVND (reference sequence). The CDR3 covers 15 residues. The CDR3 DNA follows: TGTGCCAGTAGTACCCGGGCCCGGAGGGAAAATGGCTACACCTTC. It codes for CASSTRARRENGYTF.

In regard to this clone: The sample contains more than one DNA sequence encoding this CDR3. This sequence joins TRBV3-1 (or the pseudogene TRBV3-2) and TRBJ1-2; 9 positions agree with TRBD1. The CDR3 is made up of 13 amino acids. V gave up 4 bases and J gave up 4 bases; unmatched junction bases: 1. Germline lookup yields CDR1 LGHDT and CDR2 YNNKEL (reference sequence). The CDR3 DNA reads TGTGCCAGCAGCCCGGACAGGGGCTATGGCTACACCTTC. This encodes CASSPDRGYGYTF.

The DNA of the CDR3 is TGTGCCAGTAGTATGGGGGTACGGACAGTGGGCGAGCAGTACTTC. Protein product: CASSMGVRTVGEQYF. The chain recombines TRBV19 with TRBJ2-7, with D possibly TRBD1 on 6 matching bases. Trimming cost V 3 bases and J 6 bases, with 18 bases left between them. The CDR3 covers 15 residues. Per germline, CDR1 LNHDA and CDR2 SQIVND (reference sequence).

This chain uses TRBV11-2 with TRBJ1-1, with 8 bases that match TRBD1. The ends lost 6 bases at V and 4 bases at J; junction bases unmatched: 16. Germline lookup yields CDR1 SGHAT and CDR2 FQNNGV. This CDR3 region has 17 residues. For the CDR3, the DNA is TGTGCCAGCAGAGTAATCTTCGGGGGGCAGGGGGCCACTGAAGCTTTCTTT. Its translation is CASRVIFGGQGATEAFF.

The gene calls are TRBV4-2 and TRBJ2-5, with TRBD2 identical over 14 bases. J gave up 5 bases and V 3 bases, and 14 bases lay outside the gene matches. Germline CDR1 LGHNA, CDR2 YNFKEQ. This CDR3 has 19 amino acids. CDR3 region: CASSQEGLAGAPTGETQYF. The CDR3 nucleotides are TGTGCCAGCAGCCAGGAGGGACTAGCGGGAGCCCCCACGGGGGAGACCCAGTACTTC.

This clone showed up just once. This chain connects TRBV5-5 to TRBJ2-7; D perhaps matches TRBD1 (5 bases). CDR1 SGHKS and CDR2 YYEKEE come from the germline V gene (reference sequence). The CDR3 sequence is 14 residues long. V was shortened by 2 bases and J by 3 bases, with 12 bases between the two germline ends. The CDR3, as DNA: TGTGCCAGCAGCTTAGAGACAGACAACTACGAGCAGTACTTC. Amino acids: CASSLETDNYEQYF.

The chain combines TRBV19 with TRBJ1-5; 7 bases are a match to TRBD1. The CDR3 sequence is 17 residues long. CDR1 is LNHDA, CDR2 SQIVND, per germline (reference sequence). V lost 6 bases, J lost 0 bases, and 11 bases stayed unmatched. CDR3 bases: TGTGCCAGTAGATATTATGGGGACAGTCTTAGCAATCAGCCCCAGCATTTT. Amino acid sequence: CASRYYGDSLSNQPQHF.

The rearrangement links TRBV6-4 to TRBJ1-5; TRBD1 matches at 9 bases. The V segment lost 2 bases and the J segment 2 bases; nucleotides outside the gene matches: 7. CDR3 length equals 17 residues. In germline, CDR1 is MRHNA, CDR2 SNTAGT. The CDR3 here is CASSDKWGQGRNQPQHF. CDR3 in DNA: TGTGCCAGCAGTGACAAGTGGGGACAGGGCCGCAATCAGCCCCAGCATTTT.

The chain has TRBV7-8 and TRBJ2-1; 15 bases agree with TRBD2. Germline CDR1 and CDR2: SGHVS and FQNEAQ. This CDR3 is 18 amino acids long. Trimming took 5 bases from V and 1 from J; bases not matched to a gene: 6. CDR3 nucleotide sequence: TGTGCCAGCAGCGCCGGACTAGCGGGAGGGACGTCCTACAATGAGCAGTTCTTC. It codes for CASSAGLAGGTSYNEQFF.

This chain connects TRBV3-1 (or the pseudogene TRBV3-2) to TRBJ2-6; possibly TRBD2 for D (5 bases). Between the trimmed V and J ends, which lost 11 bases and 2 bases, there was a span of 10 bases. The CDR3 totals 13 residues. The germline V gene has CDR1 LGHDT and CDR2 YNNKEL (reference sequence). The CDR3 loop reads CASEGPGANVLTF. CDR3 nucleotide sequence: TGTGCCTCCGAGGGCCCTGGGGCCAACGTCCTGACTTTC.

This chain uses TRBV19 with TRBJ2-1; 14 bases match TRBD2. Germline V lookup: CDR1 LNHDA, CDR2 SQIVND (reference sequence). The junction had 4 bases not matched to a gene; V was cut back by 3 bases and J by 6 bases. The length of the CDR3 is 16 residues. CDR3 in amino acids: CASSISGTSGSNEQFF. CDR3 DNA: TGTGCCAGTAGTATCTCTGGGACTAGCGGGAGCAATGAGCAGTTCTTC.

V is TRBV29-1 and J is TRBJ1-2; no clear D gene. The germline V gene encodes CDR1 SQVTM and CDR2 ANQGSEA. The CDR3 contains 10 residues. V gave up 5 bases and J gave up 6 bases, with 7 bases separating them. The CDR3 spells CSVLYDGYTF. The CDR3 DNA is TGCAGCGTTCTCTACGATGGCTACACCTTC.

The chain employs TRBV7-9 and TRBJ2-2; D possibly corresponds to TRBD1 (6 bases). Trimming removed 6 bases from V and 1 base from J, with 9 bases in between. Germline values: CDR1 SEHNR, CDR2 FQNEAQ (reference sequence). The CDR3 loop spans 14 amino acids. This chain's CDR3 is CASRRGGNTGELFF. CDR3 DNA: TGTGCCAGCAGACGAGGGGGGAACACCGGGGAGCTGTTTTTT. The whole variable domain, remainder taken from reference TRBV7-9 and TRBJ2-2, is DTGVSQNPRHKITKRGQNVTFRCDPISEHNRLYWYRQTLGQGPEFLTYFQNEAQLEKSRLLSDRFSAERPKGSFSTLEIQRTEQGDSAMYLCASRRGGNTGELFFGEGSRLTVL.

This sequence joins TRBV5-6 and TRBJ2-5; D is possibly TRBD2 (6 bases). Germline V gene lookup returns CDR1 SGHDT and CDR2 YYEEEE. The CDR3 runs 15 residues. V was clipped by 5 bases and J by 2 bases, with 16 bases between them. The CDR3 region is CASRSRGRRQETQYF. CDR3 bases: TGTGCCAGCAGGTCTCGTGGGAGGAGGCAAGAGACCCAGTACTTC. The variable domain in full, completed from reference TRBV5-6 and TRBJ2-5, reads DAGVTQSPTHLIKTRGQQVTLRCSPKSGHDTVSWYQQALGQGPQFIFQYYEEEERQRGNFPDRFSGHQFPNYSSELNVNALLLGDSALYLCASRSRGRRQETQYFGPGTRLLVL.

This rearrangement joins TRBV7-2 to TRBJ2-2, with 9 bases lining up with TRBD2. The CDR3 contains 15 residues. Germline-derived CDR1 and CDR2 are SGHTA and FQGNSA. After removal of 6 bases from V and 2 bases from J, the junction contained 4 bases not matched to a gene. The CDR3 DNA follows: TGTGCCAGCAGTCCGGGACTAGCTAACACCGGGGAGCTGTTTTTT. It codes for CASSPGLANTGELFF.

The chain is built from TRBV7-3 and TRBJ1-1; tentatively, D is TRBD1 (6 bases). V was shortened by 2 bases and J by 5 bases, with 9 bases between the two germline ends. Germline lookup yields CDR1 SGHTA and CDR2 FQGTGA. The CDR3 runs 13 residues. CDR3 in amino acids: CASSLGQGTEAFF. The CDR3 nucleotides are TGTGCCAGCAGCTTAGGGCAGGGGACTGAAGCTTTCTTT.

V is TRBV30 and J is TRBJ1-6; 7 nucleotides match TRBD1. The germline CDR1 and CDR2 sequences are GTSNPN and SVGIG (reference sequence). The CDR3 loop spans 15 amino acids. Trimming took 4 bases from V and 1 from J; bases not matched to a gene: 4. The CDR3 sequence is CAWTYRGSYNSPLHF. The CDR3, as DNA: TGTGCCTGGACTTACAGGGGATCCTATAATTCACCCCTCCACTTT. The full variable domain, its missing parts supplied by reference TRBV30 and TRBJ1-6, is SQTIHQWPATLVQPVGSPLSLECTVEGTSNPNLYWYRQAAGRGLQLLFYSVGIGQISSEVPQNLSASRPQDRQFILSSKKLLLSDSGFYLCAWTYRGSYNSPLHFGNGTRLTVT.